The clone carrying this T cell receptor (beta chain) was seen a handful of times. Its antigen is unidentified. TCRdb fed the 5' RACE reads into MiXCR, producing one record per CDR3 protein. Here the sample spans 550,000 to 700,000 distinct CDR3 sequences, roughly 17% being singletons. The sample comes from a study of T-cell memory formation after mild COVID-19. Study outcomes and limitations: Mainly CM and EM harbored the contracting CD4+ clones; mainly EMRA harbored the CD8+ ones. Several responding clones turned up in pre-infection memory, indicating that cross-reactive memory may have taken part. The study found balanced CD4/CD8 in clones contracting day 15 to 85 and a CD4+ lean in later expanders. SARS-CoV-2 specificity was not confirmed for second-wave clones peaking on day 37.

The length of the CDR3 is 15 residues. V gave up 1 base and J gave up 1 base; unmatched junction bases: 1. The germline V gene has CDR1 SGHVS and CDR2 FNYEAQ. The sample was PBMCs or a T cell subset sorted from them (not recorded which). The chain has TRBV7-6 and TRBJ1-1, with 9 bases identical to TRBD1. The sequence was obtained from an adult woman who had mild COVID-19 (a few samples of this study predate the infection). Cell type and time point are not known. The CDR3 reads CASSLVQGANTEAFF. The CDR3 DNA reads as TGTGCCAGCAGCTTAGTACAGGGGGCGAACACTGAAGCTTTCTTT.